Each of the 20 T cell receptor beta chains below was sequenced from the same sample in a study of T cell changes during pregnancy in multiple sclerosis. The table came from immunoSEQ multiplex PCR; TCRdb's copy has only in-frame clones and leaves some out. In the table there are tens of thousands of clones, about 93% of which are singletons. Specimen: peripheral blood, collected in the third trimester of pregnancy. All receptors come from a female donor in good health, enrolled as a control in a pregnancy study.

V is TRBV27 and J is TRBJ2-1; TRBD2 agrees at 7 bases. V shed 8 bases, J shed 3 bases, and the junction held 7 bases outside the gene matches. This CDR3 comprises 14 residues. Germline V gene sequence: CDR1 MNHEY, CDR2 SMNVEV (reference sequence). The CDR3 nucleotides are TGTGCCAGCTGCGGGGGTCCCCACTACAATGAGCAGTTCTTC. The encoded protein is CASCGGPHYNEQFF.

The rearrangement uses TRBV27 and TRBJ2-3; 9 positions agree with TRBD1. V was clipped by 4 bases and J by 4 bases; unmatched bases: 6. This CDR3 is 15 amino acids long. CDR1 and CDR2 from the germline V gene are MNHEY and SMNVEV (reference sequence). The CDR3 DNA is TGTGCCAGCAGTTCAGAACAGGGGGCGGCAGATACGCAGTATTTT. Its protein is CASSSEQGAADTQYF.

The V call is TRBV4-3, the J call TRBJ2-7; 7 bases match TRBD2. V lost 3 bases to trimming and J lost 0 bases; unmatched junction nucleotides: 5. The CDR3 length is 15 residues. Germline CDR1 and CDR2: LGHNA and YSLEER. The CDR3 reads CASSQDRTSSYEQYF. The CDR3 DNA is TGCGCCAGCAGCCAGGACCGGACTAGCTCCTACGAGCAGTACTTC.

This chain connects TRBV15 to TRBJ1-2; D is uncertain. Trimming shortened V by 0 bases and J by 2 bases, and 10 bases separated the two germline ends. The CDR3 is 15 residues long. The germline V gene encodes CDR1 LNHNV and CDR2 YYDKDF (reference sequence). CDR3 nucleotide sequence: TGTGCCACCAGCAGAGATTTAACAGAGAACTATGGCTACACCTTC. It specifies CATSRDLTENYGYTF. Looking up the rest from reference TRBV15 and TRBJ1-2 gives the full variable domain: DAMVIQNPRYQVTQFGKPVTLSCSQTLNHNVMYWYQQKSSQAPKLLFHYYDKDFNNEADTPDNFQSRRPNTSFCFLDIRSPGLGDTAMYLCATSRDLTENYGYTFGSGTRLTVV.

This chain links TRBV7-2 with TRBJ2-7, with TRBD2 identical over 9 bases. Germline CDR1 SGHTA, CDR2 FQGNSA. Trimming cost V 5 bases and J 7 bases; bases outside gene matches: 12. CDR3 length: 15 amino acids. In nucleotides, the CDR3 is TGTGCCAGCAGCCCCCCCGGGACTAGCAAGGTGGAGCAGTACTTC. As protein: CASSPPGTSKVEQYF.

The chain carries TRBV2 and TRBJ2-7, with a weak D call TRBD2 (6 bases). The CDR3 is made up of 14 amino acids. The germline gives CDR1 SNHLY, CDR2 FYNNEI. The V end lost 7 bases, the J end lost 5 bases, and 18 bases lay between the germline ends. CDR3 region: CASTGGRGDHEQYF. The CDR3 region has the DNA TGTGCCAGCACCGGCGGGCGCGGGGACCACGAGCAGTACTTC.

The chain is built from TRBV7-9 and TRBJ1-1, with a tentative D call TRBD1 (6 bases). Germline assignment: CDR1 SEHNR and CDR2 FQNEAQ (reference sequence). CDR3 size: 12 residues. V lost 4 bases and J lost 7, with 10 bases in between. The CDR3 nucleotides read TGTGCCAGCAGCTCGGACAGCCTTGAAGCTTTCTTT. Translated, it gives CASSSDSLEAFF.

The chain recombines TRBV27 with TRBJ2-1, with a possible D match to TRBD2 (7 bases). This CDR3 has 16 amino acids. Per the germline V gene, CDR1 is MNHEY and CDR2 is SMNVEV (reference sequence). The V end lost 6 bases, the J end lost 0 bases, and 15 bases lay between the germline ends. The chain's CDR3 is CASRHGGPSSYNEQFF. CDR3 nucleotides: TGTGCCAGCAGACACGGGGGGCCCAGCTCCTACAATGAGCAGTTCTTC.

The chain carries TRBV2 and TRBJ2-5; 7 bases fit TRBD2. CDR1 is SNHLY, CDR2 FYNNEI, per germline. J gave up 3 bases and V 10 bases, and 11 bases lay outside the gene matches. The CDR3 totals 14 residues. The CDR3 region is CATARLAFKETQYF. The DNA for the CDR3 is TGTGCCACCGCTCGACTAGCCTTTAAAGAGACCCAGTACTTC.

The genes are TRBV27 and TRBJ2-5, with 7 bases fitting TRBD1. J was trimmed by 2 bases and V by 3 bases; bases with no gene match: 3. CDR1 and CDR2 (germline): MNHEY, SMNVEV (reference sequence). There are 14 residues in the CDR3. This chain's CDR3 is CASSFPGQQETQYF. CDR3 in DNA: TGTGCCAGCAGTTTCCCGGGACAGCAAGAGACCCAGTACTTC.

V is TRBV27 and J is TRBJ2-7; D unresolved. This CDR3 has 15 amino acids. The V gene lost 5 bases and the J gene lost 2 bases, with 16 bases spanning the gap. In germline, CDR1 is MNHEY, CDR2 SMNVEV (reference sequence). This CDR3 is CASSRTGSRAYEQYF. The CDR3 region has the DNA TGTGCCAGCAGTCGAACCGGGTCGAGAGCCTACGAGCAGTACTTC.

The chain links TRBV28 to TRBJ1-1; TRBD1 agrees at 8 bases. V was clipped by 6 bases and J by 5 bases; unmatched bases: 8. The CDR3 loop spans 14 amino acids. Germline V gene lookup returns CDR1 MDHEN and CDR2 SYDVKM. The CDR3 region has the DNA TGTGCCAGCAGACCCCCAGGGGGCGCGACTGAAGCTTTCTTT. It specifies CASRPPGGATEAFF.

Written as DNA, the CDR3 is TGTGCCAGCAGCGCCGGGCAAGCGACAGGGTCGGAGGAGCAGTACTTC. It encodes CASSAGQATGSEEQYF. V and J are TRBV9 and TRBJ2-7; 7 nucleotides agree with TRBD1. This CDR3 region has 16 residues. The trim removed 3 bases at V and 7 bases at J, leaving 16 bases unmatched. Germline V gene lookup returns CDR1 SGDLS and CDR2 YYNGEE.

This CDR3 is CASGQISGNTIYF. The CDR3 DNA follows: TGTGCCAGCGGACAGATCTCTGGAAACACCATATATTTT. This chain connects TRBV2 to TRBJ1-3, with a tentative D call TRBD1 (6 bases). Trimming took 8 bases from V and 0 from J, leaving 8 bases between them. Germline V gene lookup returns CDR1 SNHLY and CDR2 FYNNEI. There are 13 residues in the CDR3.

V usage is TRBV11-3 and J usage is TRBJ2-5; 8 nucleotides agree with TRBD2. Germline CDR1 and CDR2: SGHNT and YENEEA. This CDR3 has 18 amino acids. V was pared by 6 bases and J by 1 base, with 16 bases of the junction left unmatched. This chain's CDR3 is CASSDQGGVAGFQETQYF. The CDR3 coding sequence is TGTGCCAGCAGTGATCAGGGCGGGGTAGCGGGATTCCAAGAGACCCAGTACTTC.

V gene TRBV4-2 combines with J gene TRBJ1-2, with D possibly matching TRBD1 (5 bases). The CDR3 is 13 residues long. The V gene lost 3 bases and the J gene lost 2 bases, with 7 bases spanning the gap. Germline CDR1 reads LGHNA; CDR2 reads YNFKEQ. Written as DNA, the CDR3 is TGTGCCAGCAGCCATGGACAAAACTATGGCTACACCTTC. This codes for CASSHGQNYGYTF.

The sample holds a few counts of this clone. The chain links TRBV5-1 to TRBJ1-2; 11 bases line up with TRBD1. V shed 5 bases, J shed 6 bases, and the junction held 6 bases outside the gene matches. This CDR3 is 14 amino acids long. CDR1 is SGHRS and CDR2 is YFSETQ in the germline V gene. The CDR3 is CASSRGQGDDGYTF. The CDR3 nucleotides are TGCGCCAGCAGTCGGGGACAGGGGGATGATGGCTACACCTTC.

The chain is built from TRBV13 and TRBJ2-2; maybe TRBD2 (5 bases). The V gene lost 0 bases and the J gene lost 3 bases, with 8 bases spanning the gap. This CDR3 spans 15 amino acids. Germline V CDR1 and CDR2: PRHDT, FYEKMQ (reference sequence). The CDR3 nucleotides read TGTGCCAGCAGCTTAGGGCGGGCCTACACCGGGGAGCTGTTTTTT. Translating it yields CASSLGRAYTGELFF.

Notes on this clone: This sample includes further DNA sequences coding for the same CDR3. This rearrangement joins TRBV27 to TRBJ1-1; 7 bases align to TRBD1. From germline, CDR1 is MNHEY and CDR2 SMNVEV (reference sequence). The CDR3 has 14 amino acids. V was clipped by 6 bases and J by 1 base; unmatched bases: 5. The CDR3 reads CASSPGTANTEAFF. The CDR3 nucleotides are TGTGCCAGCAGCCCCGGGACAGCGAACACTGAAGCTTTCTTT.

V is TRBV19 and J is TRBJ2-7; the match to TRBD1 covers 9 bases. J lost 1 base, V lost 9 bases, and 16 bases had no gene match. CDR1 and CDR2 from the germline V gene are LNHDA and SQIVND (reference sequence). The CDR3 sequence is 17 residues long. The DNA for the CDR3 is TGTGCCAGAAGTCTCGCGGGGGCTGGACAGGGGTCCTACGAGCAGTACTTC. Its translation: CARSLAGAGQGSYEQYF. Together with reference TRBV19 and TRBJ2-7, the CDR3 gives the full variable domain: DGGITQSPKYLFRKEGQNVTLSCEQNLNHDAMYWYRQDPGQGLRLIYYSQIVNDFQKGDIAEGYSVSREKKESFPLTVTSAQKNPTAFYLCARSLAGAGQGSYEQYFGPGTRLTVT.